This T cell receptor beta chain comes out of a study of identical twins. This clonotype was counted ten times or more. Each CDR3 protein gets one entry after TCRdb re-called the 5' RACE reads with MiXCR. The sample contains some 500,000 distinct CDR3 sequences, around a tenth of which appear only once. Per the germline V gene, CDR1 is SEHNR and CDR2 is FQNEAQ (reference sequence). Trimming pared 9 bases from V and 0 bases from J, leaving 12 bases between. The length of the CDR3 is 14 residues. The same data also contributed to another study, on yellow fever vaccine responses in identical twins.

This receptor was taken from a woman aged 18-29 years in good health. Sequencing was performed on PBMCs. V gene TRBV7-9 combines with J gene TRBJ2-1, with TRBD1 as a possible D gene (6 bases). CDR3 bases: TGTGCCAGTGACAGGTCCGGCTCCTACAATGAGCAGTTCTTC. Translation gives CASDRSGSYNEQFF.